This T cell receptor (beta chain) was retrieved from a study of T cell responses to AZD1222 COVID-19 vaccine. Repertoires were generated with immunoSEQ multiplex PCR, while TCRdb's copy carries only in-frame clones and drops some. The repertoire holds roughly 81,000 clones, with over 80% as singletons. The CDR3 loop spans 16 amino acids. This chain links TRBV21-1 with TRBJ2-7; TRBD2, the table's D call, was not compared with the DNA. TRBV21-1 is labeled a pseudogene. This specimen consisted of peripheral blood, obtained on day 0 of AZD1222 vaccination. This TCR was sampled from an adult in good health. This chain's CDR3 is CASREYLLRVLDEQYF. DNA for the CDR3: TGTGCCAGCAGAGAATATTTACTACGCGTGTTAGACGAGCAGTACTTC.